Below, 4 T cell receptor beta chains from the same sample are listed, as sequenced in a study of blood T cell repertoires in COVID-19. The method was immunoSEQ multiplex PCR; TCRdb's version includes in-frame clones alone and lacks a portion of them. The sample carries 75,000 to 85,000 clones, approximately 86% recorded once. Sequenced input: peripheral blood. The receptors shown here come from a human donor in a cohort sampled during active COVID-19.

This rearrangement joins TRBV27 to TRBJ1-5; tentatively, D is TRBD1 (5 bases). The CDR3 is 16 amino acids. Per the germline V gene, CDR1 is MNHEY and CDR2 is SMNVEV (reference sequence). The V gene lost 5 bases and the J gene lost 1 base, with 15 bases spanning the gap. The CDR3, as DNA: TGTGCCAGCAGTCGCGACAGCCCCCGGAGCAATCAGCCCCAGCATTTT. Encoded protein: CASSRDSPRSNQPQHF.

This clone appeared once. The gene calls are TRBV3-1 (or the pseudogene TRBV3-2) and TRBJ2-1; 10 bases line up with TRBD2. J was trimmed by 2 bases and V by 1 base; bases with no gene match: 5. CDR3 length equals 17 residues. The germline V gene has CDR1 LGHDT and CDR2 YNNKEL (reference sequence). This CDR3 is CASSQGLAGATYNEQFF. DNA of the CDR3: TGTGCCAGCAGCCAAGGCCTAGCGGGGGCCACCTACAATGAGCAGTTCTTC.

Comments on this clone: The junction does not match germline at one end; this may be a read error. The CDR3 coding sequence is TGCGCCAGCAGCTCCGGGACAGATACTTACAATGAGCGGTTCTTC. Translation gives CASSSGTDTYNERFF. This chain uses TRBV5-1 with TRBJ2-1, with TRBD1 identical over 7 bases. Germline lookup yields CDR1 SGHRS and CDR2 YFSETQ. The CDR3 is made up of 15 amino acids.

The chain links TRBV2 to TRBJ2-5; weak D call: TRBD2 (5 bases). CDR3 length: 13 amino acids. CDR1 is SNHLY and CDR2 is FYNNEI in the germline V gene. Trimming removed 6 bases from V and 2 bases from J, with 10 bases in between. The CDR3 spells CASRKRVQETQYF. The DNA of the CDR3 is TGTGCCAGCAGAAAGAGGGTTCAAGAGACCCAGTACTTC.